This T cell receptor (beta chain) was retrieved from a study of cytomegalovirus exposure and HLA in healthy donors (dated by TCRdb to about 2017). Context from the whole study: An earlier analysis of roughly 610 of the donors reported approximately 260 Gb of sequence data and around 110 million unique TCR beta sequences obtained from approximately 180 million T cells. An early release that covered fewer than 800 HLA-typed donors contained around 300 gigabases of sequencing data and tens of millions of unique TCR sequences. Among the approximately 430 genotyped donors, approximately 82% belonged to the genetic ancestry cluster associated with self-reported Caucasian donors. The aim of the study was to test whether cataloging public T cell receptors could identify signatures of past pathogen exposure. The study used immunosequencing to profile the T cell repertoires of several hundred subjects and linked those repertoires to cytomegalovirus serostatus. In addition to the first cohort of approximately 650 subjects, a separate validation cohort of 120 different subjects was used. To predict cytomegalovirus infection status, the study brought together high-throughput TCR immunosequencing, statistical association of individual TCRs with disease status, and machine learning. A later analysis re-analyzed previously published TCR beta repertoires from 500 to 700 donors and added high-resolution HLA genotyping to study TCR occurrence patterns. Rather than using new phenotypic data, the later analysis identified candidate immune exposures from TCR beta sequences and from how often those sequences occurred across donors. An earlier analysis of some 600 of the donors applied high-throughput TCR beta sequencing to assess whether each TCR beta V gene segment acted as functional or pseudogenic. Donor age, sex, ethnicity and CMV serostatus were compiled together with the repertoire data. A later genetic analysis took genome-wide SNP genotypes for about three fifths of the 666 donors and used that subset as a discovery cohort. All discovery cohort repertoires had been generated on a single sequencing platform. Both class I and class II loci were covered by HLA typing, at four-digit resolution. Typing coverage differed by locus: A, B, C, DRB1 and DQB1 were typed in about 620-640 donors, DQA1 in approximately 520, DPA1 in some 600, and DPB1 in 472. Roughly 5 DR-DQ haplotypes were treated as single units for association and clustering because of strong linkage in the cohort. Among some 410 genotyped donors of the cohort, an average of approximately 220,000 unique TCR beta nucleotide sequences was sequenced per donor, of which approximately 18% were non-productive.

Receptor amplification or capture employed the immunoSEQ multiplex PCR assay. For the multiplex PCR, a mixture combining 60 forward primers for TCR Vbeta segments and 13 reverse primers for TCR Jbeta segments was used. The CDR3 region of rearranged TCR beta genes was amplified from genomic DNA with a multiplex PCR assay. The amplified TCR beta libraries were sequenced on the Illumina HiSeq System as 87-base-pair reads. The study's processing was this. In a later analysis, tens of millions of unique TCR beta chains were counted across the 500 to 850 repertoires, and approximately 11 million of these chains were shared by at least two donors. Raw reads were error-corrected and collapsed into unique sequences with a nearest-neighbor algorithm that merged closely related sequences to remove PCR and sequencing errors. V, D and J gene segments were assigned by aligning CDR3 sequences to IMGT reference sequences. For a sequence to be retained, a match of at least six nucleotides to both a V gene segment and a J gene segment was required. Rearrangements were called productive when the CDR3 lacked stop codons and stayed in frame with V and J; all others were non-productive. CDR3 was defined according to IMGT convention as the region running from the second conserved V-encoded cysteine to the conserved J-encoded phenylalanine. The earlier analysis of roughly 590 of the donors excluded sequences that lacked an unambiguous match to a single V gene segment. In an earlier analysis of a few hundred of the donors, V segments were called functional above 56.7% productive rearrangements and were called segregating when the between-donor standard deviation exceeded 5%. A statistical classification framework was developed to diagnose cytomegalovirus status using the catalog of TCR beta chain sequences. In a later analysis, V and J genes were assigned by comparing TCR nucleotide sequences against IMGT/GENE-DB human TR gene sequences. In a later analysis, CDR3 sequences and most-parsimonious VDJ recombination scenarios were assigned using the TCRdist pipeline. In a later analysis, each TCR beta chain was defined by its CDR3 amino acid sequence together with its V-gene family, and reads lacking a unique V-gene family were excluded. As a way to deal with suspected cross-contamination and a sequencing artifact, a later analysis dropped roughly 600 nucleotide sequences that were highly shared and had low generation probability. In a later analysis, a clonal expansion index for each public chain was calculated from normalized within-repertoire ranks of inferred template counts. In a later analysis, generation probabilities were computed with a VDJ recombination model fitted to out-of-frame rearrangements, and the resulting probabilities were checked against IGoR. In a later analysis, TCR-TCR, TCR-HLA and TCR-CMV co-occurrence was scored with hypergeometric tests, and a repertoire-size bias correction was applied to TCR pairs. A later analysis estimated false discovery rates by permuting HLA or CMV assignments 20 times. In a later analysis, co-occurring TCRs were grouped with DBSCAN, and TCRdist sequence similarity was added when clustering was performed within HLA-allele-positive subsets. Co-occurrence clustering excluded repertoires with fewer than 30,000 or more than 120,000 public chains, plus five with anomalous nucleotide sharing. Held by TCRdb, this immuneACCESS table contains in-frame sequences only and omits some clones. Under half of the omission traces to an unresolved V gene where checked; the cause of the rest is unknown. The DNA gave D and trimming, while V, J and clone size come from that table. The sample has around 45,000 clones on record, roughly half of them singletons. Approximately 5.5% of the sample is held by the ten biggest clonotypes.

The cohort comprised 710 or so healthy bone marrow donors. Cohort members were all nominally healthy when sampled, although unrecorded immune exposures were likely present. The donor tested CMV seronegative and was one of the 352 seronegative cohort members. Each donor provided a peripheral blood sample, and peripheral blood mononuclear cells were used for TCR beta sequencing. The Qiagen DNeasy Blood Extraction Kit was used to extract genomic DNA from the blood cell samples. Details on this clone: No antigen is known for it. The record has no base qualities; no much larger clone is one base away.

The full study reports these points: A further reported finding was that TCR beta sequences accurately predicted the HLA-A and HLA-B alleles for most subjects in the first cohort. Because counts were too low, fewer than 20 rarely observed V segments, including chromosome 9 orphons, were excluded from the earlier analysis of 587 of the donors. Several of the top co-occurrence clusters appeared to be linked to parvovirus B19, influenza, CMV and Epstein-Barr virus, according to a later analysis. According to a later analysis, TCR association rates differed among HLA loci, with DRB1 alleles showing the most associated TCRs and HLA-C alleles showing the fewest. When HLA alleles, especially DR and DQ, strongly co-occurred, attributing TCR associations to individual alleles was difficult. While some public TCRs were present in many individuals, most TCR sequences turned up only very rarely across donors. V-gene and J-gene trimming of TCR beta chains was associated with a missense DCLRE1C variant in a later genetic analysis, and the association was replicated in an independent cohort. Linkage disequilibrium might explain the correlated functional status among segregating V segments, but an unknown experimental factor could not be ruled out. A total of fewer than 200 TCR beta chains were listed by the study as associated with cytomegalovirus. At a false discovery rate of 0.05, a later analysis linked around 15,000 TCR beta sequences to specific HLA alleles. In a later analysis, HLA-associated TCR beta chains showed more clonal expansion and lower generation probabilities than non-associated chains that were equally common. Most CMV-associated TCR beta chains appeared to be HLA-restricted in a later analysis, and the HLA associations seemed to be driven largely by CMV exposure. Roughly uniform sequencing depth across donors was assumed in presence/absence analyses, although this assumption may not hold. In an earlier analysis of approximately 600 of the donors, most TCR beta V segments were observed in productive rearrangements about 87% or about 30% of the time, broadly matching IMGT annotations. Some IMGT-functional V segments, including TRBV6-2 and TRBV6-3, could not be told apart with the 87-base-pair reads, so those segments were excluded. Three of the identified cytomegalovirus-associated TCR beta chains were confirmed in vitro to be specific for cytomegalovirus antigens. For the cohort, immune exposure information was limited to CMV serostatus. Because HLA typing was unavailable for some donors at each locus, only the typed subset was used in association tests. According to a later genetic analysis, donors in an Asian-associated ancestry cluster had fewer N-insertions in productive TCRs than the approximately 700-donor mean. This cohort had only TCR beta chains sequenced, and the lack of alpha or paired-chain data limited which features could be detected. The sequencing pipeline was judged likely to have produced a cluster of highly shared sequence variants as a technical artifact. It was suggested by the authors that the approach could potentially be generalized to other disease states and immunological phenotypes. The classifier was reported to diagnose cytomegalovirus status with high specificity and sensitivity in both the original and validation cohorts.

Germline trimming: 4 bases from V, 7 bases from J; junction bases outside gene matches: 12. The CDR3 sequence holds 17 residues, the cysteine and phenylalanine included. The only DNA kept is the CDR3, 51 bases in frame from the first base. The germline V gene specifies MRHNA as CDR1 and SNTAGT as CDR2. The clonotype was recovered from a man between 60 and 75 years old in good health and CMV-seronegative. Recombination joined TRBV6-4 with TRBJ2-1; 11 bases in the middle match TRBD2. The sequenced sample was PBMCs. Here the CDR3 is given as CASSGVAGGRVRNEQFF. The DNA sequence reads TGTGCCAGCAGTGGGGTAGCGGGAGGGCGCGTGAGGAATGAGCAGTTCTTC.